The rows below give T cell receptor beta chains drawn from one sample of a study of blood T cells in healthy people across ages. One entry per CDR3 protein, called by TCRdb with MiXCR from the 5' RACE reads. Of about 1,400,000 distinct CDR3 sequences in the sample, roughly 40% were seen once. Source material: blood. These receptors came from a woman aged 18-35 years in good health. Both conserved end residues are part of each CDR3. The D gene is left open where the match is weak. For some rows the clone size is stated as once, few or many, or as a class when expanded; others skip it.

V gene	J gene	clone size	D gene	CDR3 protein	CDR3 DNA
TRBV7-2	TRBJ2-1	.	.	CANSKQVNEQFF	TGTGCCAACAGCAAACAGGTCAATGAGCAGTTCTTC
TRBV7-3	TRBJ2-1	few	TRBD2	CASSPMYGRGGDEQFF	TGTGCCAGCAGCCCGATGTATGGGAGGGGCGGGGATGAGCAGTTCTTC
TRBV20-1	TRBJ2-1	.	.	CSAPGTNSYNEQFF	TGCAGTGCTCCCGGTACTAACTCCTACAATGAGCAGTTCTTC
TRBV5-1	TRBJ1-1	.	.	CAGSWVQNTEAFF	TGCGCCGGCAGCTGGGTTCAGAACACTGAAGCTTTCTTT
TRBV27	TRBJ2-5	few	.	CASSFGTGSQETQYF	TGTGCCAGCAGTTTTGGAACGGGATCTCAAGAGACCCAGTACTTC
TRBV20-1	TRBJ2-7	.	TRBD2	CSATSGGLYEQYF	TGCAGTGCTACTAGCGGGGGCCTCTACGAGCAGTACTTC
TRBV2	TRBJ2-7	once	TRBD2	CASSLGGLEYEQYF	TGTGCCAGCAGCCTCGGGGGACTAGAATACGAGCAGTACTTC
TRBV2	TRBJ2-7	many	.	CASSELDEQYF	TGTGCCAGCAGTGAATTGGACGAGCAGTACTTC
TRBV13	TRBJ1-4	.	.	CASSLGGGKGLFF	TGTGCCAGCAGCTTAGGCGGGGGGAAAGGACTGTTTTTT
TRBV12-3/TRBV12-4	TRBJ1-2	.	.	CASTEPPTGNIGGYTF	TGCGCCAGCACCGAGCCCCCAACAGGGAATATAGGCGGTTACACCTTC
TRBV11-1	TRBJ2-1	.	TRBD2	CASSFEPSGYNEQFF	TGCGCCAGCAGCTTTGAGCCTAGCGGATACAATGAGCAGTTCTTC
TRBV6-6	TRBJ2-3	.	TRBD2	CASSYPSSGASTDTQYF	TGTGCCAGCAGTTACCCATCTAGCGGGGCTAGCACAGATACGCAGTATTTT
TRBV10-3	TRBJ1-2	few	TRBD1	CAISDGGTVTYGYTF	TGTGCCATCAGTGATGGAGGGACAGTTACCTATGGCTACACCTTC
TRBV3-1	TRBJ2-7	.	.	CASSQTTGSYNEQYF	TGTGCCAGCAGCCAAACCACAGGGTCCTACAATGAGCAGTACTTC
TRBV10-3	TRBJ2-2	.	.	CAISDGVRELFF	TGTGCCATCAGTGATGGGGTCCGGGAGCTGTTTTTT
TRBV20-1	TRBJ2-2	.	.	CSAREGTNTGELFF	TGCAGTGCTAGAGAAGGGACGAACACCGGGGAGCTGTTTTTT
TRBV6-2/TRBV6-3	TRBJ2-7	.	.	CASSYYDYEQYF	TGTGCCAGCAGTTATTACGATTACGAGCAGTACTTC
TRBV7-2	TRBJ2-3	.	.	CASSPDFTSTDTQYF	TGTGCCAGCAGCCCGGACTTCACTAGCACAGATACGCAGTATTTT
TRBV12-3/TRBV12-4	TRBJ2-1	.	.	CASSLQDPSYNEQFF	TGTGCCAGCAGTCTACAGGACCCCTCCTACAATGAGCAGTTCTTC
TRBV29-1	TRBJ2-5	few	.	CSVEDPPGGGPAQYF	TGCAGCGTTGAAGACCCTCCTGGGGGGGGGCCCGCCCAGTACTTC
TRBV6-5	TRBJ1-3	.	TRBD1	CASRMDRGDGNTIYF	TGTGCCAGCAGGATGGACAGGGGGGATGGAAACACCATATATTTT
TRBV3-1	TRBJ2-3	.	.	CASSQGDDPDTQYF	TGTGCCAGCAGCCAAGGGGACGATCCAGATACGCAGTATTTT
TRBV29-1	TRBJ2-1	many	.	CSVEGVSYNEQFF	TGCAGCGTTGAGGGAGTCTCCTACAATGAGCAGTTCTTC
TRBV7-3	TRBJ2-3	.	TRBD2	CASSSADRGGADTQYF	TGTGCCAGCAGCTCCGCGGACCGGGGGGGCGCAGATACGCAGTATTTT
TRBV12-3/TRBV12-4	TRBJ2-7	.	.	CASSSPGTKGYEQYF	TGTGCCAGCAGTTCCCCGGGAACTAAGGGGTACGAGCAGTACTTC
TRBV29-1	TRBJ1-3	.	.	CSVGRDIGNTIYF	TGCAGCGTTGGGAGGGACATTGGAAACACCATATATTTT
TRBV12-3/TRBV12-4	TRBJ2-7	.	.	CASSLGGGTRGYEQYF	TGTGCCAGCAGTTTGGGTGGCGGTACTCGCGGCTACGAGCAGTACTTC
TRBV7-2	TRBJ2-3	.	.	CASRGKGADTQYF	TGTGCCAGCAGGGGAAAGGGGGCAGATACGCAGTATTTT
TRBV30	TRBJ1-1	.	.	CAWSPGHLNTEAFF	TGTGCCTGGAGTCCAGGACACTTGAACACTGAAGCTTTCTTT
TRBV27	TRBJ2-3	.	.	CASSLMSGRSTDTQYF	TGTGCCAGCAGTTTAATGAGCGGTCGTAGCACAGATACGCAGTATTTT
TRBV21-1	TRBJ1-4	few	.	CASSKAQGAGEKLFF	TGTGCCAGCAGCAAAGCTCAGGGGGCCGGGGAAAAACTGTTTTTT
TRBV20-1	TRBJ2-3	.	.	CSAQRGNGVITDTQYF	TGCAGTGCCCAACGGGGAAATGGAGTGATCACAGATACGCAGTATTTT
TRBV20-1	TRBJ2-7	few	.	CSARTQGGAYEQYF	TGCAGTGCTAGGACGCAGGGTGGAGCCTACGAGCAGTACTTC
TRBV12-3/TRBV12-4	TRBJ2-7	.	TRBD2	CASSLGRTSGYYNEQYF	TGTGCCAGCAGTTTAGGGCGGACTAGCGGGTATTACAATGAGCAGTACTTC
TRBV3-1	TRBJ2-3	.	.	CASSQRVGGTPEVYF	TGTGCCAGCAGCCAACGTGTTGGCGGGACCCCCGAGGTGTATTTT
TRBV3-1	TRBJ2-1	many	TRBD2	CASSRKGGGENYHSSYNEQFF	TGTGCCAGCAGCCGCAAGGGCGGGGGAGAGAACTATCATAGCTCCTACAATGAGCAGTTCTTC
TRBV4-2	TRBJ2-5	.	TRBD1	CASSQPGQQETQYF	TGTGCCAGCAGCCAACCGGGACAGCAAGAGACCCAGTACTTC
TRBV20-1	TRBJ1-2	.	.	CSAMTVNYGYTF	TGCAGTGCTATGACAGTTAACTATGGCTACACCTTC
TRBV7-9	TRBJ2-6	.	TRBD1	CASSLGDRGPGANVLTF	TGTGCCAGCAGCTTGGGGGACAGGGGGCCTGGGGCCAACGTCCTGACTTTC
TRBV7-6	TRBJ2-7	.	.	CASSHPLGLREQYF	TGTGCCAGCAGCCATCCCCTAGGTTTGAGGGAGCAGTACTTC
TRBV6-6	TRBJ1-2	.	.	CASRPFRNYGYTF	TGTGCCAGCAGACCCTTTAGGAACTATGGCTACACCTTC
TRBV14	TRBJ1-6	.	.	CASSRPGNSPPHF	TGTGCCAGCAGCCGCCCGGGGAATTCACCCCCCCACTTT
TRBV12-3/TRBV12-4	TRBJ2-7	few	.	CASSRGTRMYEQYF	TGTGCCAGCTCCCGGGGTACCCGAATGTACGAGCAGTACTTC
TRBV5-6	TRBJ2-7	.	.	CASSLERGAYEQYF	TGTGCCAGCAGCTTGGAGAGGGGGGCCTACGAGCAGTACTTC
TRBV9	TRBJ1-1	.	.	CASSVTGPHTEAFF	TGTGCCAGCAGCGTGACGGGCCCCCACACTGAAGCTTTCTTT
TRBV7-9	TRBJ1-2	.	.	CASSFWGEWYGYTF	TGTGCCAGCAGCTTCTGGGGGGAATGGTATGGCTACACCTTC
TRBV4-1	TRBJ2-7	.	TRBD2	CASSGWDYNEQYF	TGCGCCAGCAGCGGGTGGGACTACAATGAGCAGTACTTC
TRBV5-1	TRBJ1-6	.	.	CASHPGLSSYNSPLHF	TGCGCCAGCCACCCGGGACTAAGCTCCTATAATTCACCCCTCCACTTT
TRBV5-1	TRBJ2-7	.	.	CASKVDSSYEQYF	TGCGCCAGCAAGGTGGACAGTTCCTACGAGCAGTACTTC
TRBV20-1	TRBJ1-6	.	.	CSAPPETGSYNSPLHF	TGCAGTGCTCCCCCTGAAACCGGCTCCTATAATTCACCCCTCCACTTT
TRBV5-1	TRBJ2-2	.	TRBD1	CASSLGTYEWTGRGTGELFF	TGCGCCAGCAGCTTAGGCACTTACGAATGGACAGGGCGTGGGACCGGGGAGCTGTTTTTT
TRBV29-1	TRBJ2-1	.	.	CSVVGLAGETQFF	TGCAGCGTAGTAGGGCTAGCAGGAGAGACCCAGTTCTTC
TRBV13	TRBJ2-3	few	TRBD2	CASSPILAGGTDTQYF	TGTGCCAGCAGCCCCATCCTAGCGGGGGGCACAGATACGCAGTATTTT
TRBV15	TRBJ2-5	few	.	CATSREARQETQYF	TGTGCCACCAGCAGAGAGGCGCGCCAAGAGACCCAGTACTTC